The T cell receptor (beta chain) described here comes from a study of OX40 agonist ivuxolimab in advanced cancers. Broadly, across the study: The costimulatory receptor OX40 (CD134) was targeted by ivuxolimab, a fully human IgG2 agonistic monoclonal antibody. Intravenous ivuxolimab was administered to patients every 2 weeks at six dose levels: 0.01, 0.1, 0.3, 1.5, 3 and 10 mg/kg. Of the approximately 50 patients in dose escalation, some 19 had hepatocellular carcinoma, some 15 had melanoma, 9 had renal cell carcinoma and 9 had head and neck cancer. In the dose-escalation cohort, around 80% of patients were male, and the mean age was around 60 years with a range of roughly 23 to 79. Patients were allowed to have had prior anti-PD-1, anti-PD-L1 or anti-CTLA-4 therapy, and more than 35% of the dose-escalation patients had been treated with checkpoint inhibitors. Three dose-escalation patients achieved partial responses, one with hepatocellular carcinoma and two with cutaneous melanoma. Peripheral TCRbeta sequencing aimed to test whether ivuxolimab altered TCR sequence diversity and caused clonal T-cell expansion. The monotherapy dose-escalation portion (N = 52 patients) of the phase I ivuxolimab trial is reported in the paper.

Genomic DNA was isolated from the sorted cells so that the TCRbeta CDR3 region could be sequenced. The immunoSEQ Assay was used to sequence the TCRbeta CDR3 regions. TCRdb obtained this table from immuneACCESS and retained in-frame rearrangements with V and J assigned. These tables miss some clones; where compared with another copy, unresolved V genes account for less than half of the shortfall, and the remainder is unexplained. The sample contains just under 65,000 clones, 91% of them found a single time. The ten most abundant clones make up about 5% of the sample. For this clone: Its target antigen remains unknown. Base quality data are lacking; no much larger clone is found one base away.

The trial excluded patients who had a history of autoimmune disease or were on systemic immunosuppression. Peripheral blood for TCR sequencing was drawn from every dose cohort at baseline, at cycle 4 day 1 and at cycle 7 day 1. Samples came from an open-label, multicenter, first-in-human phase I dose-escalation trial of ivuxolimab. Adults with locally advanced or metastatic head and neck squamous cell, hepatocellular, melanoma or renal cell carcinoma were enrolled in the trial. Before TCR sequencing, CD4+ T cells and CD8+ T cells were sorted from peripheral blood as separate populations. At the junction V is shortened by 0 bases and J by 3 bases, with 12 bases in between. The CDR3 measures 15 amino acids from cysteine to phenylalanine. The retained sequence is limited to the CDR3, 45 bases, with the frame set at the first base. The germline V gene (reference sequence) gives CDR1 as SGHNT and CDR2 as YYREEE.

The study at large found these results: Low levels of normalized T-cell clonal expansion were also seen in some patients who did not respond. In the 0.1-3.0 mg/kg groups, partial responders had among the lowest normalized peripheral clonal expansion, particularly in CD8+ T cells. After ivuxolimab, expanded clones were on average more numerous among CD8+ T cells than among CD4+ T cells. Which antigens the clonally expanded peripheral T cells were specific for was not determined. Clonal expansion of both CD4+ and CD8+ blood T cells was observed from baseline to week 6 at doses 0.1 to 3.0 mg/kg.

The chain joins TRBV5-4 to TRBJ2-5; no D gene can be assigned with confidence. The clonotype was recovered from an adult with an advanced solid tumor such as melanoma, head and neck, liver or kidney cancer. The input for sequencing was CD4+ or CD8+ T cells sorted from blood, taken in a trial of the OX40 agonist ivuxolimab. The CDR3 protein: CASSLDGLKEETQYF. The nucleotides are TGTGCCAGCAGCTTGGACGGATTGAAGGAAGAGACCCAGTACTTC.